This T cell receptor (beta chain) was found in a study of response to subunit inactivated influenza vaccine. Each CDR3 protein gets one entry after TCRdb re-called the RT-PCR reads with MiXCR. The sample lists about 520,000 distinct CDR3 sequences, approximately 24% occurring once. Comments on this clonotype: What it binds is not known.

Per germline, CDR1 LGHDT and CDR2 YNNKEL (reference sequence). Trimming took off 1 base at V and 0 bases at J, with 10 bases between the two ends. The length of the CDR3 is 15 residues. General observations from the study: It was the authors' suggestion that each seasonal influenza vaccination recruits few new T cells.

The source was CD4+ T cells sorted from PBMCs, collected around 5 days after vaccination. This sequence joins TRBV3-1 and TRBJ2-7; tentatively, D is TRBD2 (5 bases). The TCR sequence derives from a man aged 50 or older who received an inactivated influenza vaccine. The CDR3, as DNA: TGTGCCAGCAGCCAAGTCGGACTGGCCTCCTACGAGCAGTACTTC. Protein product: CASSQVGLASYEQYF.